In this sample, the clone carrying this T cell receptor (beta chain) turned up a few times. Its specificity is not known. For the second PCR, which ran for about 6 to 11 cycles, a sample-barcoded 5' primer and a J-beta primer mix were used. TCRdb itself ran the 5' RACE reads through MiXCR, one entry per CDR3 protein. The sample holds approximately 780,000 distinct CDR3 sequences; around a quarter are singletons and the top ten take 3%. The sample belongs to a study of blood T cells in healthy people across ages. General observations from the study: Comparison with aged donors showed that long-lived donors had more naive CD4+ cells and higher diversity.

The CDR3 contains 17 residues. J lost 8 bases, V lost 5 bases, and 13 bases had no gene match. CDR1 is SGDLS, CDR2 YYNGEE, per germline. In addition, the sample was reused for a study of T cells of mothers and their children. Per that paper: The donors comprised about 6 children and their three healthy Caucasian mothers.

The specimen was blood. The source of this sequence is a boy aged 5-17 years in good health. This chain connects TRBV9 to TRBJ2-1; the match to TRBD2 covers 13 bases. As DNA, the CDR3 is TGTGCCAGCAGGGCCGGTACTAGCGGGGGGGCCAGCGATGAGCAGTTCTTC. Amino acid sequence: CASRAGTSGGASDEQFF.